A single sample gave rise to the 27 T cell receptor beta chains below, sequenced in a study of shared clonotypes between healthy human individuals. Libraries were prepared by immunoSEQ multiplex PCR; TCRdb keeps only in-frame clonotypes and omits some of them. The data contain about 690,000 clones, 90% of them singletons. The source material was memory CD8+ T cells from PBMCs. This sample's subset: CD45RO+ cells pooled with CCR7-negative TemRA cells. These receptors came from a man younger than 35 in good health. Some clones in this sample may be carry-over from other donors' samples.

The CDR3 is CASSYSIDGSEAFF. DNA of the CDR3: TGTGCCAGCAGTTACTCGATTGACGGCTCTGAAGCTTTCTTT. The V gene is TRBV6-5, the J gene TRBJ1-1; no reliable D call. Trimming removed 0 bases from V and 6 bases from J, with 11 bases in between. From germline, CDR1 is MNHEY and CDR2 SVGAGI. CDR3 length: 14 amino acids.

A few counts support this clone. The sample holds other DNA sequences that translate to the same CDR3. The CDR3 DNA reads as TGTGCCAGCAGCTTAGCCGGGGGTAACACTGAAGCTTTCTTT. Its translation is CASSLAGGNTEAFF. The chain joins TRBV7-9 to TRBJ1-1, with TRBD1 as a possible D gene (5 bases). Germline values: CDR1 SEHNR, CDR2 FQNEAQ (reference sequence). The CDR3 is 14 amino acids. V lost 0 bases to trimming and J lost 2 bases, with 7 bases between them.

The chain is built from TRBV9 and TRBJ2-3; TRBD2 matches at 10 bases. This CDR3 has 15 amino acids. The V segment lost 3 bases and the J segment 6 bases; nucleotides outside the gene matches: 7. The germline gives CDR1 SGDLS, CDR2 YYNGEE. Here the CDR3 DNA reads TGTGCCAGCAGCGCTAGCGGGAGTGGGGCCGATACGCAGTATTTT. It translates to CASSASGSGADTQYF.

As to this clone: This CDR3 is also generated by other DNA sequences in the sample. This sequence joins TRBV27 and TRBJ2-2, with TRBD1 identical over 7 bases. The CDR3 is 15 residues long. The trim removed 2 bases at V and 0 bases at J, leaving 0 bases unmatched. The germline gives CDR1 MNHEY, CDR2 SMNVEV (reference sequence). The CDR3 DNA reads TGTGCCAGCAGTTTAGGGACAGCGAACACCGGGGAGCTGTTTTTT. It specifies CASSLGTANTGELFF.

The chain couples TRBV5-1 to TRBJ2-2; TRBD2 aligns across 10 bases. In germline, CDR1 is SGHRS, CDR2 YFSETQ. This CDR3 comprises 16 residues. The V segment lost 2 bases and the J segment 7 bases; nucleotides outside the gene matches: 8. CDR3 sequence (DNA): TGCGCCAGCAGCTTTTGGCCTAGCGGGAGCAGCGGGGAGCTGTTTTTT. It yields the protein CASSFWPSGSSGELFF.

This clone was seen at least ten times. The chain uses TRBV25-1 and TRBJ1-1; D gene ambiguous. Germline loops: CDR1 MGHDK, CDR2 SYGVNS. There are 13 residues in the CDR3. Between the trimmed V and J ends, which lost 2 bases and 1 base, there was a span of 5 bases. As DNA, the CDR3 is TGTGCCAGCAGTGAAGAGAAGAACACTGAAGCTTTCTTT. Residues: CASSEEKNTEAFF.

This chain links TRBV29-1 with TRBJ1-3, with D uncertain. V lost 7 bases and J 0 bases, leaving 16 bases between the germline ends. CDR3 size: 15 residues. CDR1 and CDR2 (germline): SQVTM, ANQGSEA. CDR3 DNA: TGCAGCGCCACCTTGACGGAGCACTCTGGAAACACCATATATTTT. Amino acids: CSATLTEHSGNTIYF.

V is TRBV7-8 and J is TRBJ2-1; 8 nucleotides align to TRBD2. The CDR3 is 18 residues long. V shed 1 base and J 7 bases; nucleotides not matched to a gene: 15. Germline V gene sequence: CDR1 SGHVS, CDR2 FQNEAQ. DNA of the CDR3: TGTGCCAGCAGCTTAGTCTTGATAGGAAGCGGGAGTAAGAATGAGCAGTTCTTC. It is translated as CASSLVLIGSGSKNEQFF.

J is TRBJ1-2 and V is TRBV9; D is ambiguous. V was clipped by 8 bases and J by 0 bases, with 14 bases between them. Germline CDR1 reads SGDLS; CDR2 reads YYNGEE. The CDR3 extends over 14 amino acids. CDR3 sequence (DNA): TGTGCCAGTGCAGGAGTTCTCCCTAACTATGGCTACACCTTC. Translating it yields CASAGVLPNYGYTF.

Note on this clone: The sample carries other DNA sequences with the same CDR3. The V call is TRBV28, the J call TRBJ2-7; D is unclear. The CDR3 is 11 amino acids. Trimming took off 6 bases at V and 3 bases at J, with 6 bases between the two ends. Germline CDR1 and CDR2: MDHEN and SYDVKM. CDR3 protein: CASSPNYEQYF. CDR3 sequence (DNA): TGTGCCAGCAGCCCCAACTACGAGCAGTACTTC.

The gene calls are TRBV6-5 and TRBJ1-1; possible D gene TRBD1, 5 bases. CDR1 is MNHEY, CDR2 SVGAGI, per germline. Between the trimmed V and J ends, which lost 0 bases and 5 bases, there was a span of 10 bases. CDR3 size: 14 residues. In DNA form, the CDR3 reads TGTGCCAGCAGTTACTCGGCAGGGAGGACTGAAGCTTTCTTT. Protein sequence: CASSYSAGRTEAFF.

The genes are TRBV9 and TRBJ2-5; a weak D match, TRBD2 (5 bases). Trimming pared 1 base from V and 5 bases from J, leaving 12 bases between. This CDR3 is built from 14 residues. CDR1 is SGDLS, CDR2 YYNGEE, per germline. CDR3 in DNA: TGTGCCAGCAGCGTATCCGGACTTGGGGAGACCCAGTACTTC. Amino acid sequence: CASSVSGLGETQYF.

CDR3 sequence: CAWRGDRNQPQHF. The CDR3, as DNA: TGTGCCTGGAGGGGGGACAGGAATCAGCCCCAGCATTTT. The V gene is TRBV30, the J gene TRBJ1-5; 8 nucleotides agree with TRBD1. Trimming at V came to 3 bases and at J to 4 bases, leaving 2 bases not matched to a gene. From germline, CDR1 is GTSNPN and CDR2 SVGIG (reference sequence). This CDR3 is 13 amino acids long.

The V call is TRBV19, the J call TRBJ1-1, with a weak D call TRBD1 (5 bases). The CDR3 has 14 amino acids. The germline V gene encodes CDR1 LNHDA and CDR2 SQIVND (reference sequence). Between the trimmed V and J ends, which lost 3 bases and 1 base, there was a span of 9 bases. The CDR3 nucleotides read TGTGCCAGTAGTATGGAGGGGTGGAACACTGAAGCTTTCTTT. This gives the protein CASSMEGWNTEAFF.

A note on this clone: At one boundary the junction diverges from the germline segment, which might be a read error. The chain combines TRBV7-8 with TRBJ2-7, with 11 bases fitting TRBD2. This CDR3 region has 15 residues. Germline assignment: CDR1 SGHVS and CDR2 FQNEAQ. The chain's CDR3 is CASSPTTSGTYEQCF. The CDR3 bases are TGTGCCAGCAGCCCGACGACTAGCGGGACTTACGAGCAGTGCTTC.

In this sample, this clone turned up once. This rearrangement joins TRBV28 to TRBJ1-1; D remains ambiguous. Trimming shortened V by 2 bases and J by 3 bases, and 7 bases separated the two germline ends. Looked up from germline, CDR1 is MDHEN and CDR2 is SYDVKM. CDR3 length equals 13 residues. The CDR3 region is CASSLTRYTEAFF. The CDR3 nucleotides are TGTGCCAGCAGTTTAACCAGATACACTGAAGCTTTCTTT.

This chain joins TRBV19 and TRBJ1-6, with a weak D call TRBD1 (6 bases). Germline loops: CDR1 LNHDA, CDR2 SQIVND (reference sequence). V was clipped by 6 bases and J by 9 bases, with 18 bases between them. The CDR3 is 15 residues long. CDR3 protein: CASSPQGKGSSPLHF. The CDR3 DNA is TGTGCCAGTAGCCCTCAGGGGAAGGGATCTTCACCCCTCCACTTT.

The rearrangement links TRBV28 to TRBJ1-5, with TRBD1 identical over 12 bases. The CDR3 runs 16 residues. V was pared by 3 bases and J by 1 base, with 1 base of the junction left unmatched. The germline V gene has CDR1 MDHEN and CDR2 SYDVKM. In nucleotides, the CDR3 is TGTGCCAGCAGTTTGGGACAGGGGGCGAGCAATCAGCCCCAGCATTTT. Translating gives CASSLGQGASNQPQHF.

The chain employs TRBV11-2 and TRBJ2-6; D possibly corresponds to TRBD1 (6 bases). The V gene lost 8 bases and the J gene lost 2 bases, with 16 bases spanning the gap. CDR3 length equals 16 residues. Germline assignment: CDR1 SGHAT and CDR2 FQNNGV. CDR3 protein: CASSGVGPPGANVLTF. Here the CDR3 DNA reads TGTGCCAGCTCAGGGGTCGGCCCCCCTGGGGCCAACGTCCTGACTTTC.

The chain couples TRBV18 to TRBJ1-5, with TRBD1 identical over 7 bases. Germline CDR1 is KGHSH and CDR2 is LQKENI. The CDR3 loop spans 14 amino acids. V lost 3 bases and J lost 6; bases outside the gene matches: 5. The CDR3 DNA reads TGTGCCAGCTCACCTACCGGGACAGCTCAGCCCCAGCATTTT. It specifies CASSPTGTAQPQHF.

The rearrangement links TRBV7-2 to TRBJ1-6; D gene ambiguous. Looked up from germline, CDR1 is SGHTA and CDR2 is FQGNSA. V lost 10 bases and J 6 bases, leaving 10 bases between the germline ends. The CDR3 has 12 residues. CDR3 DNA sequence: TGTGCCACCCTCCCGGGTAATTCACCCCTCCACTTT. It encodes CATLPGNSPLHF.

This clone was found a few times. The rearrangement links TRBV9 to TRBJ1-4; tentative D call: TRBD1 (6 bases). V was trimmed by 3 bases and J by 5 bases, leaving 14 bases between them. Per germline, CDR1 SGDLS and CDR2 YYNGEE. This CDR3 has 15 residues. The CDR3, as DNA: TGTGCCAGCAGCGGCCCGGACAGACCCAATGAAAAACTGTTTTTT. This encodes CASSGPDRPNEKLFF.

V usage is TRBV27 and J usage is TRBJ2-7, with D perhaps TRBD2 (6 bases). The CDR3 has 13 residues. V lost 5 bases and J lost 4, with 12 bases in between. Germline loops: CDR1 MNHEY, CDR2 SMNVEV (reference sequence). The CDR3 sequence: CASSHGSLYEQYF. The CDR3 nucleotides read TGTGCCAGCAGTCACGGGAGTCTGTACGAGCAGTACTTC.

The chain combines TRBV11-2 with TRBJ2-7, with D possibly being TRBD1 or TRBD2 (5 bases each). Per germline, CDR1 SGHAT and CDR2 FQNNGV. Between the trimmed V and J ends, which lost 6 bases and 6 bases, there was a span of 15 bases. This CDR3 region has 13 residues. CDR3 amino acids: CASSLGTVAEQYF. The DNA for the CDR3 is TGTGCCAGCAGTCTCGGGACCGTGGCCGAGCAGTACTTC.

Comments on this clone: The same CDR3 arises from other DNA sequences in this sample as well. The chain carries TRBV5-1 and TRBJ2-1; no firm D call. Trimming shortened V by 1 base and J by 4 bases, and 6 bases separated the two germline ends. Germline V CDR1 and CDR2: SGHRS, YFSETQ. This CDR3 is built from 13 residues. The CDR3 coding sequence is TGCGCCAGCAGCTTGTCCGGATACAATGAGCAGTTCTTC. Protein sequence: CASSLSGYNEQFF.

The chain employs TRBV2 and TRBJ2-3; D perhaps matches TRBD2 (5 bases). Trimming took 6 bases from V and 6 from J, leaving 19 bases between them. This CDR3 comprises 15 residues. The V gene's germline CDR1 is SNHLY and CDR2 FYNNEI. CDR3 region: CASRGALVVVDTQYF. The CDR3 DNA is TGTGCCAGCAGGGGTGCACTAGTGGTGGTGGATACGCAGTATTTT. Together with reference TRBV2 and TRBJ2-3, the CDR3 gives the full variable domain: EPEVTQTPSHQVTQMGQEVILRCVPISNHLYFYWYRQILGQKVEFLVSFYNNEISEKSEIFDDQFSVERPDGSNFTLKIRSTKLEDSAMYFCASRGALVVVDTQYFGPGTRLTVL.

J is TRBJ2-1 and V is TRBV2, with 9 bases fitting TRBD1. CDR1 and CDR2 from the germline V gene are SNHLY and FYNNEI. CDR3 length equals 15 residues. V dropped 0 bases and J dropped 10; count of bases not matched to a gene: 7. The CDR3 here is CASSEAPGQGWEQFF. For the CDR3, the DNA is TGTGCCAGCAGTGAAGCCCCGGGACAGGGATGGGAGCAGTTCTTC.